This T cell receptor (beta chain) was obtained from a study of cytomegalovirus exposure and HLA in healthy donors. Trimming pared 1 base from V and 3 bases from J, leaving 9 bases between. CDR1 and CDR2 from the germline V gene are MGHRA and YSYEKL. The CDR3 spans 14 residues. The PCR made use of 60 Vbeta and 13 Jbeta primers. Some clones are missing from TCRdb's copy, which holds only in-frame ones; the method was immunoSEQ multiplex PCR. The sample shows roughly 120,000 clones, 81% of them seen only once. Sample: PBMCs. The chain joins TRBV4-1 to TRBJ1-2; D is perhaps TRBD1 (6 bases). The receptor comes from a woman in her twenties or thirties in good health and CMV-seronegative. This CDR3 is CASSQVRTDYGYTF. Written as DNA, the CDR3 is TGCGCCAGCAGCCAAGTGCGGACAGACTATGGCTACACCTTC.